This T cell receptor beta chain was sequenced for a study of blood T cell repertoires in COVID-19. Overall study context: Acute and convalescent COVID-19 samples came from the United States, Italy and Spain. Sources were T cells, B-cell-depleted T cells, or PBMCs; the material itself was cDNA or gDNA.

Seattle cases were enrolled at active infection and followed longitudinally. Germline V lookup: CDR1 LNHDA, CDR2 SQIVND (reference sequence). The V gene lost 5 bases and the J gene lost 4 bases, with 11 bases spanning the gap. The CDR3 has 13 residues. Per the original data handling: For nucleated cells, counts were estimated from reference gene primer amplification. TCRdb's table, derived via immunoSEQ multiplex PCR, lists solely in-frame clones and lacks some. The DNA was the basis for D and trimming; V, J and clone size are from that table. The sample contains a few hundred thousand clones, 70% to 90% of which appear only once.

Material: peripheral blood. V gene TRBV19 combines with J gene TRBJ1-2, with a tentative D call TRBD1 (5 bases). The source is a woman aged 25 to 39 with COVID-19, enrolled during active disease. The CDR3 DNA is TGTGCCAGTAGTCAACCAGGGATCTATGGCTACACCTTC. This translates into CASSQPGIYGYTF.